The 21 T cell receptor beta chains below all came from one sample that was sequenced in a study of OX40 agonist ivuxolimab in advanced cancers. The repertoire was sequenced with immunoSEQ multiplex PCR; TCRdb's copy has only in-frame clones and lacks some. This sample has tens of thousands of clones; over 75% occur once, and the top ten carry 1%. The material sequenced was CD4+ or CD8+ T cells sorted from blood, taken in a trial of the OX40 agonist ivuxolimab. Receptors originate from an adult with an advanced solid tumor such as melanoma, head and neck, liver or kidney cancer.

This clone was detected only once. V gene TRBV6-1 combines with J gene TRBJ2-3; TRBD1 matches 9 bases. The CDR3 extends over 16 amino acids. Germline trimming cut 1 base from V and 6 bases from J; bases unmatched to any gene: 8. Germline CDR1 reads MNHNS; CDR2 reads SASEGT. The CDR3 nucleotides read TGTGCCAGCAGTGAAGGGACAGGGGCCGTTTCGGATACGCAGTATTTT. As protein: CASSEGTGAVSDTQYF.

V gene TRBV11-2 combines with J gene TRBJ1-2, with 8 bases identical to TRBD1. The CDR3 length is 15 residues. Germline CDR1 and CDR2: SGHAT and FQNNGV. V was pared by 2 bases and J by 8 bases, with 10 bases of the junction left unmatched. Here the CDR3 reads CASSLRGQGVEGYTF. Written as DNA, the CDR3 is TGTGCCAGCAGCTTAAGAGGACAGGGAGTAGAGGGCTACACCTTC.

This clone appeared once. The chain links TRBV6-6 to TRBJ1-5; 8 bases are shared with TRBD1. The ends lost 2 bases at V and 7 bases at J; junction bases unmatched: 10. The CDR3 sequence is 16 residues long. Germline V gene lookup returns CDR1 MNHNY and CDR2 SVGAGI (reference sequence). The CDR3 here is CASSYGLGQGHQPQHF. CDR3 bases: TGTGCCAGCAGTTACGGACTTGGACAGGGCCACCAGCCCCAGCATTTT.

The chain couples TRBV6-4 to TRBJ1-2, with no clear D. This CDR3 comprises 14 residues. Germline V gene sequence: CDR1 MRHNA, CDR2 SNTAGT. Trimming took off 6 bases at V and 0 bases at J, with 11 bases between the two ends. CDR3 bases: TGTGCCAGCAGCGAAAACTGGGCTAACTATGGCTACACCTTC. This translates into CASSENWANYGYTF.

V is TRBV21-1 and J is TRBJ2-7; the table gives TRBD1 as D, unverified against the DNA. TRBV21-1 is annotated as a pseudogene. The CDR3 is made up of 18 amino acids. CDR3 in amino acids: CASSRGNRGRGKYYEQYF. In DNA form, the CDR3 reads TGTGCCAGCAGCAGGGGTAACAGGGGGCGAGGGAAGTACTACGAGCAGTACTTC.

The J gene is TRBJ1-1, the V gene TRBV7-2, with no clear D. Germline V gene sequence: CDR1 SGHTA, CDR2 FQGNSA. V was shortened by 5 bases and J by 1 base, with 11 bases between the two germline ends. This CDR3 is built from 14 residues. The CDR3 coding sequence is TGTGCCAGCAGCACGGCGGCGGCGAACACTGAAGCTTTCTTT. Protein product: CASSTAAANTEAFF.

The chain couples TRBV7-7 to TRBJ2-7; 7 bases line up with TRBD1. V lost 1 base and J lost 5; bases outside the gene matches: 2. The CDR3 sequence is 13 residues long. The germline V gene has CDR1 SSHAT and CDR2 FNYEAQ (reference sequence). CDR3 in DNA: TGTGCCAGCAGCTTAGACAGGGGTGACGAGCAGTACTTC. Residues: CASSLDRGDEQYF.

The rearrangement joins TRBV2 to TRBJ1-1; weak D call: TRBD1 (6 bases). V shed 7 bases and J shed 4 bases, with 16 bases lying between them. CDR1 is SNHLY, CDR2 FYNNEI, per germline. This CDR3 spans 14 amino acids. The DNA of the CDR3 is TGTGCCAGCACCATAGGGGGTAGGGTCACTGAAGCTTTCTTT. Its translation is CASTIGGRVTEAFF.

The CDR3: CASSLDDQETQYF. The CDR3 DNA follows: TGTGCCAGCAGCTTAGACGATCAAGAGACCCAGTACTTC. V usage is TRBV7-2 and J usage is TRBJ2-5; D call uncertain. Germline loops: CDR1 SGHTA, CDR2 FQGNSA. The V gene lost 1 base and the J gene lost 2 bases, with 5 bases spanning the gap. This CDR3 contains 13 residues. The complete variable domain, with remaining parts taken from reference TRBV7-2 and TRBJ2-5, reads GAGVSQSPSNKVTEKGKDVELRCDPISGHTALYWYRQSLGQGLEFLIYFQGNSAPDKSGLPSDRFSAERTGGSVSTLTIQRTQQEDSAVYLCASSLDDQETQYFGPGTRLLVL.

The chain links TRBV29-1 to TRBJ1-2; D not certain. V lost 5 bases and J 4 bases, leaving 8 bases between the germline ends. The germline gives CDR1 SQVTM, CDR2 ANQGSEA. CDR3 length: 11 amino acids. In DNA, the CDR3 is TGCAGCGTTTTGGTAGCCTATGGCTACACCTTC. Translation gives CSVLVAYGYTF.

The chain couples TRBV5-8 to TRBJ2-1, with 7 bases that match TRBD2. Germline CDR1 SGHTS, CDR2 YDEGEE. V shed 2 bases and J 6 bases; nucleotides not matched to a gene: 8. The CDR3 loop spans 15 amino acids. In DNA form, the CDR3 reads TGTGCCAGCAGCTTCGGGCTAGCGGCGACCAATGAGCAGTTCTTC. Its protein is CASSFGLAATNEQFF.

This sequence joins TRBV7-7 and TRBJ2-5, with TRBD2 identical over 8 bases. The CDR3 length is 15 residues. V shed 3 bases and J 5 bases; nucleotides not matched to a gene: 8. The V gene's germline CDR1 is SSHAT and CDR2 FNYEAQ (reference sequence). CDR3 protein: CASSFGGASVETQYF. The CDR3 DNA reads as TGTGCCAGCAGCTTCGGGGGGGCATCGGTGGAGACCCAGTACTTC.

The chain links TRBV29-1 to TRBJ1-1, with D perhaps matching TRBD1 (5 bases). Trimming left V 6 bases short and J 3 bases short, with 11 bases between. This CDR3 spans 12 amino acids. CDR1 and CDR2 (germline): SQVTM, ANQGSEA. In DNA form, the CDR3 reads TGCAGCGTCGTCGGGGCCGACACTGAAGCTTTCTTT. It specifies CSVVGADTEAFF.

This clone was observed a handful of times. V and J are TRBV9 and TRBJ2-7; TRBD1 might be the D (6 bases). Germline V gene sequence: CDR1 SGDLS, CDR2 YYNGEE. Deletions cut 0 bases from V and 2 bases from J, with 9 bases between. The CDR3 consists of 14 residues. Here the CDR3 reads CASSVGTAAYEQYF. The CDR3 bases are TGTGCCAGCAGCGTAGGGACAGCAGCCTACGAGCAGTACTTC.

The V and J genes are TRBV15 and TRBJ1-1; D is possibly TRBD1 (5 bases). V lost 1 base and J 6 bases, leaving 15 bases between the germline ends. This CDR3 has 15 residues. Germline V gene sequence: CDR1 LNHNV, CDR2 YYDKDF (reference sequence). In DNA, the CDR3 is TGTGCCACCAGCAGAGGGGGACTTCTAGGGTCTGAAGCTTTCTTT. This translates into CATSRGGLLGSEAFF.

CDR3 sequence reads: CASSRGASGANVLTF. CDR3 in DNA: TGTGCCAGCAGCAGAGGGGCATCTGGGGCCAACGTCCTGACTTTC. V gene TRBV7-9 combines with J gene TRBJ2-6; D is possibly TRBD1 or TRBD2 (5 bases each). From germline, CDR1 is SEHNR and CDR2 FQNEAQ (reference sequence). The CDR3 extends over 15 amino acids. Trimming removed 5 bases at V and 1 base at J, with 9 bases between.

The chain carries TRBV7-8 and TRBJ1-2, with D possibly being TRBD1 (6 bases). V shed 5 bases and J shed 5 bases, with 18 bases lying between them. This CDR3 has 15 residues. CDR1 SGHVS and CDR2 FQNEAQ come from the germline V gene. The chain's CDR3 is CASSPRSGTTYGYTF. CDR3 nucleotides: TGTGCCAGCAGCCCTCGGTCCGGGACAACGTATGGCTACACCTTC.

This sequence joins TRBV5-6 and TRBJ2-1, with 8 nucleotides matching TRBD2. This CDR3 spans 19 amino acids. V dropped 3 bases and J dropped 8; count of bases not matched to a gene: 22. Germline values: CDR1 SGHDT, CDR2 YYEEEE. The CDR3 DNA sequence: TGTGCCAGCAGCTGGTATTCTCCGGGGAGCAATCCGGGAGGGGATGAGCAGTTCTTC. Protein sequence: CASSWYSPGSNPGGDEQFF.

The rearrangement uses TRBV29-1 and TRBJ2-2; D may match TRBD1 or TRBD2 (5 bases each). V gave up 6 bases and J gave up 5 bases, with 19 bases separating them. There are 15 residues in the CDR3. CDR1 and CDR2 from the germline V gene are SQVTM and ANQGSEA. CDR3 in amino acids: CSVPGLLGLTGELFF. The CDR3, as DNA: TGCAGCGTACCGGGGCTGTTGGGCTTGACCGGGGAGCTGTTTTTT.

This clone appeared once. This chain links TRBV5-6 with TRBJ1-2; D is undetermined. The CDR3 loop spans 17 amino acids. Germline assignment: CDR1 SGHDT and CDR2 YYEEEE. Trimming pared 2 bases from V and 0 bases from J, leaving 17 bases between. The CDR3 is CASSFQFERESNYGYTF. The CDR3 DNA reads as TGTGCCAGCAGCTTCCAATTTGAAAGGGAATCTAACTATGGCTACACCTTC.

V usage is TRBV5-5 and J usage is TRBJ2-6; tentatively, D is TRBD1 (5 bases). CDR1 and CDR2 (germline): SGHKS, YYEKEE (reference sequence). The CDR3 length is 15 residues. The germline V and J ends were trimmed by 0 bases and 2 bases, with 6 bases remaining between them. CDR3 DNA: TGTGCCAGCAGCTTGGAGGGGACTGGGGCCAACGTCCTGACTTTC. As protein: CASSLEGTGANVLTF.